The T cell receptor (beta chain) described here comes from a study of shared clonotypes between healthy human individuals. The CDR3 length is 15 residues. V lost 0 bases, J lost 0 bases, and 0 bases stayed unmatched. CDR1 is SGHNT, CDR2 YYREEE, per germline (reference sequence). Among the donors, all were Caucasian adults who lived in Nashville, Tennessee. From CD4+ cells came CD45RA+ naive and CD45RA-negative memory subsets. Libraries were prepared by immunoSEQ multiplex PCR; TCRdb keeps only in-frame clonotypes and omits some of them. The data hold about 1.1 million clones, with approximately 80% observed a single time. Notes on this clone: Antigen: not known.

Overall study results and limits: Donor scarcity curtailed the genetic and exposure-history diversity represented herein.

The source is a man younger than 35 in good health. Some clones in this sample may be carry-over from other donors' samples. J is TRBJ2-3 and V is TRBV5-4; TRBD1 matches 8 bases. Sample: memory CD4+ T cells from PBMCs. The subset: CD45RA-negative fraction. The CDR3 DNA reads as TGTGCCAGCAGCTTGGGGGACAGGAGCACAGATACGCAGTATTTT. Translated: CASSLGDRSTDTQYF.